This record looks at one T cell receptor beta chain sequence and its context. One junction end does not reproduce the germline sequence, and a read error may be involved. TCRdb re-called the RT-PCR reads through MiXCR, storing one row per CDR3 protein. The repertoire consists of about 200,000 distinct CDR3 sequences, with 35% to 45% occurring once and the leading ten covering 11%. This record comes from a study of patients and donors after allogeneic stem cell transplantation. There are 14 residues in the CDR3. Germline loops: CDR1 MNHEY, CDR2 SVGAGI. This clonotype was sampled from a human donor who was either an allogeneic HSCT recipient or a stem cell or donor lymphocyte infusion donor (not recorded which). It is not recorded whose cells these are; they may come from a transplant donor. The chain carries TRBV6-5 and TRBJ2-2, with D possibly being TRBD2 (5 bases). Sequenced sample: blood, either unsorted or a sorted T cell fraction (not recorded which). Written as DNA, the CDR3 is TGTGACAGCAGCCCTGAGGGATACACCGGGGAGCTGTTTTTT. This codes for CDSSPEGYTGELFF.